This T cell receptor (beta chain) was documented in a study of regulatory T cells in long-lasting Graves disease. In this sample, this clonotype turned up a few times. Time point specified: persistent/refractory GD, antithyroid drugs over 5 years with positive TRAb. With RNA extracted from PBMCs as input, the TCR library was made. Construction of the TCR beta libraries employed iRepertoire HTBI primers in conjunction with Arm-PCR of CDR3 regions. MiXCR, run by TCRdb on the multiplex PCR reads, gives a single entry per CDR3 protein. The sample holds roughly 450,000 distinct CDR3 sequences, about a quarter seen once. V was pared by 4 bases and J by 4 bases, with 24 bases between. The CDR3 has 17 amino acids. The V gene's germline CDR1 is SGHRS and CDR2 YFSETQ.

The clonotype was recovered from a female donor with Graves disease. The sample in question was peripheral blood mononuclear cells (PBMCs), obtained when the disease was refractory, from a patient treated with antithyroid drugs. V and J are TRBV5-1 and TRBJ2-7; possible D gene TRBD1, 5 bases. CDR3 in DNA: TGCGCCAGCAGCCCACAGCCTCGACAGCGCCCTGGTTACGAGCAGTACTTC. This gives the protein CASSPQPRQRPGYEQYF.